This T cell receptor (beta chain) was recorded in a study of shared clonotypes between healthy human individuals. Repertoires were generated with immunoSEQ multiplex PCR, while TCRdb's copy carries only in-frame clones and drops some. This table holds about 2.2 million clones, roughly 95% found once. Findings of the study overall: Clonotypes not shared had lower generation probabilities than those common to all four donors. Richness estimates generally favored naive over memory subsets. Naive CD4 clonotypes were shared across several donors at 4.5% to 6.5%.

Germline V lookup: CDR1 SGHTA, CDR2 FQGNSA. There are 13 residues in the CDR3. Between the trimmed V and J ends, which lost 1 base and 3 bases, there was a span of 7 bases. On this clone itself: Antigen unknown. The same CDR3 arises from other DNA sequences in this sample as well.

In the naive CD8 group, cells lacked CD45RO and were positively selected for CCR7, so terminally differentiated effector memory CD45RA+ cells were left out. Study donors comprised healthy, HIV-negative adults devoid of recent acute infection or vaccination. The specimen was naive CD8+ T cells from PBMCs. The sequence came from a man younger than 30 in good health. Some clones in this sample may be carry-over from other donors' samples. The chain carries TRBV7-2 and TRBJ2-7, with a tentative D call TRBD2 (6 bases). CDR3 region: CASSLGSGYEQYF. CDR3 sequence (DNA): TGTGCCAGCAGCTTAGGTAGCGGCTACGAGCAGTACTTC.